The rows below give T cell receptor beta chains drawn from one sample of a study of radiotherapy plus CTLA-4 blockade in lung cancer. Profiling relied on immunoSEQ multiplex PCR, and the TCRdb table lists in-frame clones only, not all of them. Altogether about 73,000 clones are present, around 87% being singletons, with the ten largest covering roughly two fifths. Sequencing was performed on peripheral blood, taken from a patient treated with radiotherapy plus ipilimumab. Receptors were obtained from a human donor with non-small cell lung cancer that progressed on radiotherapy plus ipilimumab. Each CDR3 is given with its conserved first and last residue. Each record gives: J gene, V gene, D gene, clone size, CDR3 protein, CDR3 DNA. The D gene is left open where the match is weak. Expanded clones get a size class; other rows say once, few or many, or leave the size out.

J gene: TRBJ2-2
V gene: TRBV30
D gene: .
clone size: .
CDR3 protein: CAYSANGASNTGELFF
CDR3 DNA: TGTGCCTACAGCGCAAATGGGGCTAGTAACACCGGGGAGCTGTTTTTT

J gene: TRBJ2-2
V gene: TRBV28
D gene: .
clone size: once
CDR3 protein: CASRSATNTGELFF
CDR3 DNA: TGTGCCAGCAGGTCGGCGACGAACACCGGGGAGCTGTTTTTT

J gene: TRBJ1-5
V gene: TRBV29-1
D gene: .
clone size: few
CDR3 protein: CSVAGADQPQHF
CDR3 DNA: TGCAGCGTTGCTGGGGCAGATCAGCCCCAGCATTTT

J gene: TRBJ2-1
V gene: TRBV7-9
D gene: TRBD2
clone size: few
CDR3 protein: CASSFAGEGFGYNEQFF
CDR3 DNA: TGTGCCAGCAGCTTCGCGGGAGAGGGGTTCGGCTACAATGAGCAGTTCTTC

J gene: TRBJ1-1
V gene: TRBV5-1
D gene: TRBD1
clone size: .
CDR3 protein: CASSGRQGSTEAFF
CDR3 DNA: TGCGCCAGCAGCGGACGACAGGGGAGCACTGAAGCTTTCTTT

J gene: TRBJ2-2
V gene: TRBV7-3
D gene: .
clone size: .
CDR3 protein: CASSPSYGANTGELFF
CDR3 DNA: TGTGCCAGCAGCCCGTCTTACGGAGCGAACACCGGGGAGCTGTTTTTT

J gene: TRBJ1-2
V gene: TRBV6-6
D gene: TRBD1
clone size: .
CDR3 protein: CASSPNPGQTNYGYTF
CDR3 DNA: TGTGCCAGCAGTCCCAACCCGGGACAGACTAACTATGGCTACACCTTC

J gene: TRBJ1-4
V gene: TRBV4-2
D gene: .
clone size: .
CDR3 protein: CASSQDRGSNEKLFF
CDR3 DNA: TGTGCCAGCAGCCAAGACCGGGGAAGTAATGAAAAACTGTTTTTT

J gene: TRBJ1-5
V gene: TRBV7-9
D gene: .
clone size: .
CDR3 protein: CASTLGGDQPQHF
CDR3 DNA: TGTGCCAGCACCCTCGGGGGGGATCAGCCCCAGCATTTT

J gene: TRBJ2-7
V gene: TRBV15
D gene: .
clone size: .
CDR3 protein: CATSNPATDSYEQYF
CDR3 DNA: TGTGCCACCAGCAACCCCGCGACGGACTCCTACGAGCAGTACTTC

J gene: TRBJ1-1
V gene: TRBV19
D gene: .
clone size: .
CDR3 protein: CATTSGAAEAFF
CDR3 DNA: TGTGCCACTACTTCTGGGGCCGCTGAAGCTTTCTTT

J gene: TRBJ1-3
V gene: TRBV30
D gene: .
clone size: .
CDR3 protein: CAWSVGRSSGNTIYF
CDR3 DNA: TGTGCCTGGAGTGTCGGGAGGAGCTCTGGAAACACCATATATTTT

J gene: TRBJ2-2
V gene: TRBV7-3
D gene: .
clone size: .
CDR3 protein: CASSSRPDGELFF
CDR3 DNA: TGTGCCAGCTCGTCCCGGCCCGACGGGGAGCTGTTTTTT

J gene: TRBJ2-1
V gene: TRBV4-1
D gene: .
clone size: .
CDR3 protein: CASSQAWGSYNEQFF
CDR3 DNA: TGCGCCAGCAGCCAAGCTTGGGGCTCCTACAATGAGCAGTTCTTC

J gene: TRBJ2-1
V gene: TRBV9
D gene: TRBD2
clone size: .
CDR3 protein: CASSGTSGSSYNEQFF
CDR3 DNA: TGTGCCAGCAGCGGGACTAGCGGGAGCTCCTACAATGAGCAGTTCTTC

J gene: TRBJ2-1
V gene: TRBV11-3
D gene: TRBD1
clone size: .
CDR3 protein: CASSLPLGTGDNEQFF
CDR3 DNA: TGTGCCAGCAGCTTACCCCTCGGGACAGGGGACAATGAGCAGTTCTTC

J gene: TRBJ2-2
V gene: TRBV5-4
D gene: .
clone size: few
CDR3 protein: CASSLIDSGELFF
CDR3 DNA: TGTGCCAGCAGCCTCATAGACAGCGGGGAGCTGTTTTTT

J gene: TRBJ1-5
V gene: TRBV6-5
D gene: .
clone size: .
CDR3 protein: CASSPDGSNQPQHF
CDR3 DNA: TGTGCCAGCAGCCCAGACGGTAGCAATCAGCCCCAGCATTTT

J gene: TRBJ1-1
V gene: TRBV5-1
D gene: .
clone size: .
CDR3 protein: CASSYAGYTEAFF
CDR3 DNA: TGCGCCAGCAGCTATGCAGGGTACACTGAAGCTTTCTTT

J gene: TRBJ2-5
V gene: TRBV9
D gene: TRBD2
clone size: once
CDR3 protein: CASSVGGGRVQETQYF
CDR3 DNA: TGTGCCAGCAGCGTAGGAGGTGGGAGGGTTCAAGAGACCCAGTACTTC

J gene: TRBJ2-2
V gene: TRBV5-1
D gene: TRBD1
clone size: .
CDR3 protein: CASSPNRGNTGELFF
CDR3 DNA: TGCGCCAGCAGCCCGAACAGGGGGAACACCGGGGAGCTGTTTTTT

J gene: TRBJ1-1
V gene: TRBV7-8
D gene: TRBD1
clone size: .
CDR3 protein: CASSTQTGGDTEAFF
CDR3 DNA: TGTGCCAGCAGCACTCAGACAGGGGGGGACACTGAAGCTTTCTTT

J gene: TRBJ2-3
V gene: TRBV19
D gene: .
clone size: .
CDR3 protein: CASSRPGRASTDTQYF
CDR3 DNA: TGTGCCAGTAGTAGACCCGGACGGGCTAGCACAGATACGCAGTATTTT

J gene: TRBJ2-7
V gene: TRBV7-2
D gene: TRBD2
clone size: .
CDR3 protein: CASSSLRLAGTYEQYF
CDR3 DNA: TGTGCCAGCAGCTCCCTGAGACTAGCGGGTACCTACGAGCAGTACTTC

J gene: TRBJ1-1
V gene: TRBV18
D gene: .
clone size: .
CDR3 protein: CASSTSPNTEAFF
CDR3 DNA: TGTGCCAGCTCGACAAGCCCGAACACTGAAGCTTTCTTT

J gene: TRBJ1-4
V gene: TRBV27
D gene: .
clone size: .
CDR3 protein: CASSPGAGRWNEKLFF
CDR3 DNA: TGTGCCAGCAGCCCCGGAGCGGGACGGTGGAATGAAAAACTGTTTTTT

J gene: TRBJ2-6
V gene: TRBV27
D gene: .
clone size: once
CDR3 protein: CASSFLPPGANVLTF
CDR3 DNA: TGTGCCAGCAGTTTCCTCCCCCCCGGGGCCAACGTCCTGACTTTC

J gene: TRBJ2-3
V gene: TRBV7-2
D gene: .
clone size: .
CDR3 protein: CASSLAAGTSTDTQYF
CDR3 DNA: TGTGCCAGCAGCTTAGCAGCCGGGACTAGCACAGATACGCAGTATTTT

J gene: TRBJ2-1
V gene: TRBV7-9
D gene: .
clone size: .
CDR3 protein: CASSFTGSSYNEQFF
CDR3 DNA: TGTGCCAGCAGCTTTACGGGTAGCTCCTACAATGAGCAGTTCTTC

J gene: TRBJ2-5
V gene: TRBV14
D gene: TRBD1
clone size: .
CDR3 protein: CASSQQGQGAAETQYF
CDR3 DNA: TGTGCCAGCAGCCAACAGGGACAGGGGGCGGCGGAGACCCAGTACTTC

J gene: TRBJ2-5
V gene: TRBV9
D gene: TRBD1
clone size: .
CDR3 protein: CASSAGTGGAETQYF
CDR3 DNA: TGTGCCAGCAGCGCCGGGACAGGGGGCGCAGAGACCCAGTACTTC

J gene: TRBJ2-1
V gene: TRBV6-4
D gene: TRBD2
clone size: .
CDR3 protein: CASSLTSGRANEQFF
CDR3 DNA: TGTGCCAGCAGCCTAACTAGCGGGAGGGCGAATGAGCAGTTCTTC

J gene: TRBJ1-1
V gene: TRBV15
D gene: .
clone size: .
CDR3 protein: CATSRDRAGNTEAFF
CDR3 DNA: TGTGCCACCAGCAGAGATCGTGCCGGGAACACTGAAGCTTTCTTT

J gene: TRBJ1-5
V gene: TRBV19
D gene: .
clone size: .
CDR3 protein: CASNTGTTLAQHF
CDR3 DNA: TGTGCCAGTAACACAGGGACCACCTTGGCCCAGCATTTT

J gene: TRBJ1-1
V gene: TRBV30
D gene: .
clone size: .
CDR3 protein: CAWTRNRVNTEAFF
CDR3 DNA: TGTGCCTGGACGCGAAACAGGGTTAACACTGAAGCTTTCTTT

J gene: TRBJ2-7
V gene: TRBV6-5
D gene: TRBD2
clone size: .
CDR3 protein: CASSPGLAGDREQYF
CDR3 DNA: TGTGCCAGCAGTCCCGGATTAGCGGGAGATCGCGAGCAGTACTTC

J gene: TRBJ1-1
V gene: TRBV19
D gene: TRBD1
clone size: .
CDR3 protein: CASSFPDRGETEAFF
CDR3 DNA: TGTGCCAGTAGTTTTCCCGACAGGGGGGAGACTGAAGCTTTCTTT

J gene: TRBJ2-5
V gene: TRBV27
D gene: .
clone size: .
CDR3 protein: CASSLSSPMQETQYF
CDR3 DNA: TGTGCCAGCAGTTTATCGTCCCCAATGCAGGAGACCCAGTACTTC

J gene: TRBJ2-7
V gene: TRBV5-1
D gene: TRBD2
clone size: .
CDR3 protein: CASSPLTSGRADEQYF
CDR3 DNA: TGCGCCAGCAGCCCCTTGACTAGCGGGAGGGCCGACGAGCAGTACTTC

J gene: TRBJ1-2
V gene: TRBV28
D gene: .
clone size: .
CDR3 protein: CASSTRSLGDGYTF
CDR3 DNA: TGTGCCAGCAGTACACGGTCGCTAGGGGATGGCTACACCTTC

J gene: TRBJ2-5
V gene: TRBV6-1
D gene: TRBD2
clone size: .
CDR3 protein: CASPLDSGGQETQYF
CDR3 DNA: TGTGCCAGCCCTTTGGACAGCGGGGGACAAGAGACCCAGTACTTC

J gene: TRBJ1-2
V gene: TRBV7-9
D gene: .
clone size: .
CDR3 protein: CASSRDAINYGYTF
CDR3 DNA: TGTGCCAGCAGCAGAGACGCGATTAACTATGGCTACACCTTC

J gene: TRBJ2-1
V gene: TRBV5-1
D gene: .
clone size: .
CDR3 protein: CASSFSGSTYNEQFF
CDR3 DNA: TGCGCCAGCAGCTTTTCGGGGTCAACCTACAATGAGCAGTTCTTC

J gene: TRBJ1-1
V gene: TRBV10-3
D gene: .
clone size: once
CDR3 protein: CAISGRNTEAFF
CDR3 DNA: TGTGCCATCAGCGGACGGAACACTGAAGCTTTCTTT